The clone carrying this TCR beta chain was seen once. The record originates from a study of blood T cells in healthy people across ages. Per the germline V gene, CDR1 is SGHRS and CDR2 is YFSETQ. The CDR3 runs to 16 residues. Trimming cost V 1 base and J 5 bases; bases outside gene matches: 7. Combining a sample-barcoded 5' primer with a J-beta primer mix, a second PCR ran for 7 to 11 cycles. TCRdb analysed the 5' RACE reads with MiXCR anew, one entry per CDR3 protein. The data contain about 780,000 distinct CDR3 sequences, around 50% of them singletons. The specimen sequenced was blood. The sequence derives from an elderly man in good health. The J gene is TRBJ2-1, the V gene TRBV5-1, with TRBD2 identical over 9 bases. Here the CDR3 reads CASSLWAGLANNEQFF. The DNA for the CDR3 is TGCGCCAGCAGCTTGTGGGCTGGACTAGCGAACAATGAGCAGTTCTTC.